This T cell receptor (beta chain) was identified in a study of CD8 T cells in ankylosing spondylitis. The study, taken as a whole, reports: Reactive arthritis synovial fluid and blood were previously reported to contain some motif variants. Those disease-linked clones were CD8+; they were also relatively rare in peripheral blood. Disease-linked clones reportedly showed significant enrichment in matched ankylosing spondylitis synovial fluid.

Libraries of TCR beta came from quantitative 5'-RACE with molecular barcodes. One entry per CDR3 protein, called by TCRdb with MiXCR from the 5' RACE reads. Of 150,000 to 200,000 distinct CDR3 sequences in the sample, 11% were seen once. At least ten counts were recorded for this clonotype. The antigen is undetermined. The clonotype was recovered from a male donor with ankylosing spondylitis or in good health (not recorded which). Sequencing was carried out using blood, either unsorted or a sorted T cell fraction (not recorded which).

CDR3 loop: CSVEISAGGPSQETQYF. Here the CDR3 DNA reads TGCAGCGTTGAAATATCGGCGGGAGGACCCTCCCAAGAGACCCAGTACTTC. The chain is built from TRBV29-1 and TRBJ2-5, with 8 bases matching TRBD2. The J segment lost 1 base and the V segment lost 2 bases, leaving 12 bases of the junction unmatched. The germline V gene has CDR1 SQVTM and CDR2 ANQGSEA. The CDR3 is 17 residues long. Complete variable domain (other parts from reference TRBV29-1 and TRBJ2-5): SAVISQKPSRDICQRGTSLTIQCQVDSQVTMMFWYRQQPGQSLTLIATANQGSEATYESGFVIDKFPISRPNLTFSTLTVSNMSPEDSSIYLCSVEISAGGPSQETQYFGPGTRLLVL.